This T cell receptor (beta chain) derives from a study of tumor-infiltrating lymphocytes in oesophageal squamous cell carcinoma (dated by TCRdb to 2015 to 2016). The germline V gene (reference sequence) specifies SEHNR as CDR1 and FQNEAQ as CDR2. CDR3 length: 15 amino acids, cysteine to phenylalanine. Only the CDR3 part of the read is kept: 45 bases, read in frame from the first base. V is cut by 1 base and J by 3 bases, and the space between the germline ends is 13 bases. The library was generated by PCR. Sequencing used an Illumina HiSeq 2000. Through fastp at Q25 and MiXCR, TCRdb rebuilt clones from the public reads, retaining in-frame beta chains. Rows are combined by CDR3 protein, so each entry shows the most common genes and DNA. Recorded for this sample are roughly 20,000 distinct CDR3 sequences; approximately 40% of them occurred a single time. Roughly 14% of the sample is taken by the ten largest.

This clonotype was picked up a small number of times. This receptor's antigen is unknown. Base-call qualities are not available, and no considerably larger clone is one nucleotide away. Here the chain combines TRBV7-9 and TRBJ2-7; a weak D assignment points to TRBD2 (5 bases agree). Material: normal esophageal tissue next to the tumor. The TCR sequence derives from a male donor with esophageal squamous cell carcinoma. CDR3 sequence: CASSLGYGRNYEQYF. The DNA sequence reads TGTGCCAGCAGCTTAGGTTATGGGAGAAACTACGAGCAGTACTTC.